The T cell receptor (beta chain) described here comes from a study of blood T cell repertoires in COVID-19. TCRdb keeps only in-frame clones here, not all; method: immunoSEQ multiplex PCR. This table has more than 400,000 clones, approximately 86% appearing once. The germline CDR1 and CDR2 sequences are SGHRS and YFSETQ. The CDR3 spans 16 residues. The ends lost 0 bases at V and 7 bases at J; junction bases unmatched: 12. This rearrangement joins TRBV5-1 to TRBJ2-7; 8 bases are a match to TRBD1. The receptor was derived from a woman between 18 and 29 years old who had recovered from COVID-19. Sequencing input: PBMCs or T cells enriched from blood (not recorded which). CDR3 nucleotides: TGCGCCAGCAGCTTGGGGCCGGGACAGGATTTGGGGGAGCAGTACTTC. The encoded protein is CASSLGPGQDLGEQYF.